The 16 T cell receptor beta chains below were found in one sample sequenced in a study of blood T cell repertoires in COVID-19. Here immunoSEQ multiplex PCR was the method, and the copy in TCRdb shows in-frame clones only, minus some. Of some 490,000 clones in the sample, 80% to 90% were seen once. Sequenced sample: peripheral blood. The source is a human donor in a cohort sampled during active COVID-19.

V usage is TRBV11-2 and J usage is TRBJ1-3, with 10 bases identical to TRBD1. J gave up 10 bases and V 3 bases, and 3 bases lay outside the gene matches. Germline CDR1 SGHAT, CDR2 FQNNGV. The CDR3 runs 13 residues. CDR3 nucleotides: TGTGCCAGCAGCTTGGGACAGGGGAGTACCATATATTTT. Translating gives CASSLGQGSTIYF.

The chain links TRBV3-1 (or the pseudogene TRBV3-2) to TRBJ2-3, with 7 bases matching TRBD2. The V gene end was trimmed by 8 bases and the J gene end by 2 bases; junction bases not matched to a gene: 4. CDR3 length: 13 residues. The germline CDR1 and CDR2 sequences are LGHDT and YNNKEL (reference sequence). The CDR3 DNA sequence: TGTGCCAGCGGAGCGGGAAACACAGATACGCAGTATTTT. This sequence encodes CASGAGNTDTQYF.

This clone was picked up one time. Its ends do not fully match the called genes, so a read error is possible. The gene calls are TRBV7-7 and TRBJ2-1; 11 bases fit TRBD1. Germline loops: CDR1 SSHAT, CDR2 FNYEAQ (reference sequence). The CDR3 consists of 17 residues. The chain's CDR3 is CASSLALGTGGKVEQFF. The CDR3 nucleotides read TGTGCTAGCAGCTTAGCGCTCGGGACAGGGGGTAAGGTGGAGCAGTTCTTC.

The genes are TRBV11-3 and TRBJ2-1; TRBD2 agrees at 8 bases. Germline loops: CDR1 SGHNT, CDR2 YENEEA. The CDR3 loop spans 16 amino acids. Trimming took 1 base from V and 5 from J; bases not matched to a gene: 7. The CDR3 nucleotides read TGTGCCAGCAGCTTAGGCGGCGGGAGGTGGAACAATGAGCAGTTCTTC. Protein product: CASSLGGGRWNNEQFF.

This clone appeared a few times. The chain links TRBV30 to TRBJ1-5, with D tentatively TRBD1 (5 bases). The CDR3 runs 12 residues. The V gene lost 5 bases and the J gene lost 1 base, with 6 bases spanning the gap. Germline V CDR1 and CDR2: GTSNPN, SVGIG (reference sequence). The CDR3 region is CAWQGSNQPQHF. CDR3 bases: TGTGCCTGGCAGGGAAGCAATCAGCCCCAGCATTTT.

This chain uses TRBV5-4 with TRBJ2-5, with TRBD2 matching over 8 bases. The CDR3 extends over 14 amino acids. The V and J ends lost 1 base and 4 bases, in that order; junction bases with no gene match: 3. Germline loops: CDR1 SGHNT, CDR2 YYREEE (reference sequence). The CDR3 loop reads CASSLYGRGETQYF. As DNA, the CDR3 is TGTGCCAGCAGCTTGTACGGGAGGGGAGAGACCCAGTACTTC.

This clone was picked up a small number of times. The chain links TRBV1 to TRBJ1-2; the table's D call, TRBD1, was not checked against the DNA. TRBV1 is recorded as a pseudogene. CDR3 size: 14 residues. Here the CDR3 DNA reads TGCACCAGCGGACACCGGGACAGTCACTATGGCTACACCTTC. Translation gives CTSGHRDSHYGYTF.

The V and J genes are TRBV5-6 and TRBJ2-3; no definite D call. V lost 3 bases, J lost 3 bases, and 14 bases lay in between. The CDR3 is 15 residues long. Germline CDR1 reads SGHDT; CDR2 reads YYEEEE. The CDR3 DNA reads TGTGCCAGCAGCTCATTAGCCCGTCGGACAGATACGCAGTATTTT. Translating gives CASSSLARRTDTQYF. Filled out from reference TRBV5-6 and TRBJ2-3, the complete variable domain reads DAGVTQSPTHLIKTRGQQVTLRCSPKSGHDTVSWYQQALGQGPQFIFQYYEEEERQRGNFPDRFSGHQFPNYSSELNVNALLLGDSALYLCASSSLARRTDTQYFGPGTRLTVL.

This clone appeared a single time. The rearrangement uses TRBV6-5 and TRBJ2-5, with 9 positions matching TRBD1. This CDR3 contains 15 residues. V lost 6 bases and J lost 1; bases outside the gene matches: 6. Looked up from germline, CDR1 is MNHEY and CDR2 is SVGAGI. CDR3 residues: CASSATGGGQETQYF. In DNA, the CDR3 is TGTGCCAGCAGCGCGACAGGGGGAGGCCAAGAGACCCAGTACTTC.

The V and J genes are TRBV5-1 and TRBJ2-3, with no clear D. The length of the CDR3 is 11 residues. Trimming shortened V by 5 bases and J by 3 bases, and 4 bases separated the two germline ends. Germline V lookup: CDR1 SGHRS, CDR2 YFSETQ. CDR3 coding DNA: TGCGCCAGCAGTCAGACAGATACGCAGTATTTT. It specifies CASSQTDTQYF.

The V and J genes are TRBV24-1 and TRBJ2-5; D not certain. The CDR3 spans 15 residues. The V gene's germline CDR1 is KGHDR and CDR2 SFDVKD. Trimming took 3 bases from V and 6 from J, leaving 16 bases between them. The CDR3, as DNA: TGTGCCACCAGTGATGGCACAGCCAGTAGGCAGACCCAGTACTTC. Translating gives CATSDGTASRQTQYF.

The table lists this clone with a few counts. The chain couples TRBV14 to TRBJ1-4, with unresolved D. Trimming pared 2 bases from V and 4 bases from J, leaving 14 bases between. Germline CDR1 and CDR2: SGHDN and FVKESK. This CDR3 has 16 amino acids. The CDR3 nucleotides read TGTGCCAGCAGCCAATCGCCCAGCGCTATTAATGAAAAACTGTTTTTT. Translated: CASSQSPSAINEKLFF.

In nucleotides, the CDR3 is TGTGCCAGCAGCGCCCAACAGGGGACAGATACGCAGTATTTT. Amino acids: CASSAQQGTDTQYF. This rearrangement joins TRBV9 to TRBJ2-3, with 7 nucleotides matching TRBD1. The V and J ends lost 3 bases and 3 bases, in that order; junction bases with no gene match: 4. Germline-derived CDR1 and CDR2 are SGDLS and YYNGEE. This CDR3 region has 14 residues.

The V and J genes are TRBV30 and TRBJ2-2, with 7 bases identical to TRBD1. The CDR3 consists of 13 residues. CDR1 and CDR2 from the germline V gene are GTSNPN and SVGIG (reference sequence). The trim removed 2 bases at V and 6 bases at J, leaving 3 bases unmatched. The CDR3 DNA reads TGTGCCTGGAGTACAGGGGTAGCCGGGGAGCTGTTTTTT. Its protein is CAWSTGVAGELFF. The full variable domain, its missing parts supplied by reference TRBV30 and TRBJ2-2, is SQTIHQWPATLVQPVGSPLSLECTVEGTSNPNLYWYRQAAGRGLQLLFYSVGIGQISSEVPQNLSASRPQDRQFILSSKKLLLSDSGFYLCAWSTGVAGELFFGEGSRLTVL.

This clone was counted many times. CDR3: CASSFINQGSTEAFF. The CDR3 coding sequence is TGCGCCAGCAGCTTTATAAATCAGGGGTCCACTGAAGCTTTCTTT. The chain uses TRBV5-1 and TRBJ1-1; the D gene is possibly TRBD1 (6 bases). V was trimmed by 2 bases and J by 4 bases, leaving 15 bases between them. Germline lookup yields CDR1 SGHRS and CDR2 YFSETQ. The CDR3 is made up of 15 amino acids.

A few counts support this clone. Here the CDR3 reads CASSARTSRQETQYF. In nucleotides, the CDR3 is TGTGCCAGCAGTGCGAGGACTAGCCGCCAAGAGACCCAGTACTTC. V is TRBV25-1 and J is TRBJ2-5; 8 positions agree with TRBD2. Germline V gene data show CDR1 as MGHDK and CDR2 as SYGVNS. The CDR3 length is 15 residues. With 4 bases clipped from V and 1 base from J, the junction kept 5 bases outside the gene matches.